This T cell receptor beta chain is from a study of blood T cell repertoires in COVID-19. Clinical histories supplied by participants themselves formed the basis of cohort assignment. Method: immunoSEQ multiplex PCR; TCRdb's copy keeps in-frame clones and lacks some. Among about 140,000 clones listed, 65% to 85% were seen once. Per the germline V gene, CDR1 is SGHTA and CDR2 is FQGNSA. V lost 2 bases to trimming and J lost 0 bases, with 17 bases between them. CDR3 size: 17 residues. Sequences were obtained from PBMCs or T cells enriched from blood (not recorded which). The receptor was derived from a man aged 65 to 85 who had been exposed to COVID-19. The chain combines TRBV7-2 with TRBJ2-7; tentative D call: TRBD2 (6 bases). The CDR3 loop is CASSLNGGSGVSYEQYF. The CDR3, as DNA: TGTGCCAGCAGCTTAAATGGGGGTAGCGGAGTCTCCTACGAGCAGTACTTC.